This T cell receptor beta chain originates from a study of cytomegalovirus exposure and HLA in healthy donors. The study, taken as a whole, reports: In vitro assays verified that three CMV-associated chains recognized CMV antigens specifically. Reports showed the classifier diagnosing cytomegalovirus status with high specificity and sensitivity.

Of note for this clone: Antigen unknown.

Trimming cost V 5 bases and J 6 bases; bases outside gene matches: 5. The CDR3 totals 13 residues. Using immunoSEQ multiplex PCR, the repertoire was profiled, and TCRdb retains in-frame clones only, with some absent. The sample lists around 70,000 clones, 85% to 95% occurring once. The TCR comes from a woman aged 18 to 35 in good health and CMV-seronegative. The sequenced sample consisted of PBMCs. The genes are TRBV5-3 and TRBJ1-2, with 9 bases identical to TRBD1. TRBV5-3 is flagged as an ORF with uncertain function. CDR3 protein: CARSRQGVDGYTF. CDR3 sequence (DNA): TGTGCCAGAAGTAGACAGGGGGTGGATGGCTACACCTTC.